The 28 T cell receptor beta chains in this list originate from one sample, sequenced in a study of cytomegalovirus exposure and HLA in healthy donors. The PCR had 60 Vbeta and 13 Jbeta primers. Produced via immunoSEQ multiplex PCR; TCRdb's table is partial and in-frame only. The sample shows some 62,000 clones, over 75% of them seen only once. Sequencing input: PBMCs. These receptors were obtained from a man aged 18 to 35 in good health and CMV-seronegative.

This rearrangement joins TRBV10-3 to TRBJ2-7; 7 bases line up with TRBD1. Germline V gene data show CDR1 as ENHRY and CDR2 as SYGVKD. Trimming removed 3 bases from V and 5 bases from J; junction bases left unmatched: 7. The CDR3 has 14 residues. The CDR3 here is CAISDRSGGNEQYF. CDR3 DNA: TGTGCCATCAGTGATAGGTCAGGGGGAAACGAGCAGTACTTC.

This chain uses TRBV11-2 with TRBJ1-2; TRBD1 aligns across 7 bases. The CDR3 has 15 amino acids. V lost 1 base to trimming and J lost 4 bases; unmatched junction nucleotides: 6. The germline gives CDR1 SGHAT, CDR2 FQNNGV. The chain's CDR3 is CASSLGQGRSYGYTF. The CDR3 DNA follows: TGTGCCAGCAGCTTAGGACAGGGAAGGTCCTATGGCTACACCTTC.

The V and J genes are TRBV7-3 and TRBJ1-4, with 7 positions matching TRBD1. The junction had 2 bases not matched to a gene; V was cut back by 5 bases and J by 2 bases. The CDR3 contains 14 residues. Germline V CDR1 and CDR2: SGHTA, FQGTGA. The DNA for the CDR3 is TGTGCCAGCAGCAAGACAGGGACTAATGAAAAACTGTTTTTT. Amino acids: CASSKTGTNEKLFF.

The chain combines TRBV6-5 with TRBJ1-2; TRBD1 agrees at 8 bases. Looked up from germline, CDR1 is MNHEY and CDR2 is SVGAGI. V was clipped by 6 bases and J by 4 bases; unmatched bases: 7. This CDR3 comprises 14 residues. CDR3 DNA: TGTGCCAGCAGCCCACAGGGGGAAAGCTATGGCTACACCTTC. Its translation: CASSPQGESYGYTF.

The V gene is TRBV25-1, the J gene TRBJ2-7, with no clear D. V lost 1 base to trimming and J lost 5 bases, with 6 bases between them. CDR1 is MGHDK and CDR2 is SYGVNS in the germline V gene. This CDR3 has 12 residues. The DNA of the CDR3 is TGTGCCAGCAGTGAATCCGGTAACGAGCAGTACTTC. This encodes CASSESGNEQYF.

This chain connects TRBV7-2 to TRBJ1-2; 10 positions match TRBD1. This CDR3 has 14 residues. Germline CDR1 is SGHTA and CDR2 is FQGNSA. The junction had 8 bases not matched to a gene; V was cut back by 6 bases and J by 7 bases. The CDR3 DNA reads as TGTGCCAGCAGGCCGGGACAGGGGTTATTTGGCTACACCTTC. Its protein is CASRPGQGLFGYTF.

The chain couples TRBV4-1 to TRBJ2-2, with D maybe TRBD1 (5 bases). V was cut by 2 bases and J by 8 bases, with 15 bases left in between. CDR3 length equals 15 residues. The germline CDR1 and CDR2 sequences are MGHRA and YSYEKL. This chain's CDR3 is CASSQPTAGAGELFF. Here the CDR3 DNA reads TGCGCCAGCAGCCAACCGACAGCTGGGGCGGGGGAGCTGTTTTTT.

CDR3 sequence (DNA): TGTGCCAGTAGCAGCCTAGGGAACACTGAAGCTTTCTTT. Protein: CASSSLGNTEAFF. The V call is TRBV19, the J call TRBJ1-1; no clear D. The CDR3 totals 13 residues. Trimming removed 6 bases from V and 1 base from J, with 9 bases in between. In germline, CDR1 is LNHDA, CDR2 SQIVND (reference sequence).

This sequence joins TRBV19 and TRBJ1-1, with unresolved D. Germline V gene sequence: CDR1 LNHDA, CDR2 SQIVND (reference sequence). V was trimmed by 5 bases and J by 1 base, leaving 17 bases between them. The CDR3 covers 16 residues. The CDR3 region has the DNA TGTGCCAGTAGTCCCATAATTGGGCAGACGAACACTGAAGCTTTCTTT. Translating gives CASSPIIGQTNTEAFF.

The chain is built from TRBV28 and TRBJ1-1; 12 positions agree with TRBD1. Trimming removed 7 bases from V and 5 bases from J; junction bases left unmatched: 8. CDR1 MDHEN and CDR2 SYDVKM come from the germline V gene. There are 15 residues in the CDR3. The CDR3 nucleotides read TGTGCCAGCATCATGGGGGGACAGGGGGCGACTGAAGCTTTCTTT. Protein sequence: CASIMGGQGATEAFF.

This clone showed up just a few times. The CDR3 sequence is CAIRTSGGAADTQYF. CDR3 bases: TGTGCCATCAGGACTAGCGGGGGGGCGGCAGATACGCAGTATTTT. The chain joins TRBV10-3 to TRBJ2-3, with TRBD2 matching 14 bases. The CDR3 extends over 15 amino acids. Germline CDR1 ENHRY, CDR2 SYGVKD. Losses at the gene ends were 6 bases for V and 4 bases for J; bases not matched to a gene: 3.

The chain carries TRBV2 and TRBJ2-5; 8 bases agree with TRBD1. Germline V gene data show CDR1 as SNHLY and CDR2 as FYNNEI. This CDR3 is 15 amino acids long. V trimming: 3 bases; J trimming: 3 bases; junction bases outside the gene matches: 6. DNA of the CDR3: TGTGCCAGCAGTGATCCCAGGACAGGGAAAGAGACCCAGTACTTC. This codes for CASSDPRTGKETQYF.

The CDR3 DNA sequence: TGTGCCAGCAGCCATGCAGGGACAGGGGGGGACACCGGGGAGCTGTTTTTT. This gives the protein CASSHAGTGGDTGELFF. V gene TRBV4-2 combines with J gene TRBJ2-2; 11 bases map to TRBD1. The V gene end was trimmed by 3 bases and the J gene end by 3 bases; junction bases not matched to a gene: 6. The CDR3 runs to 17 residues. Germline CDR1 LGHNA, CDR2 YNFKEQ.

The chain combines TRBV29-1 with TRBJ1-2; D is possibly TRBD1 (5 bases). The CDR3 totals 15 residues. Germline V gene data show CDR1 as SQVTM and CDR2 as ANQGSEA. V was trimmed by 2 bases and J by 6 bases, leaving 19 bases between them. The CDR3 nucleotides are TGCAGCGTTGAAAGACCCCCCCTGGGGGGACATGGCTACACCTTC. Encoded protein: CSVERPPLGGHGYTF.

The rearrangement links TRBV4-2 to TRBJ2-5, with TRBD2 identical over 10 bases. The tail of the sequence fits TRBJ2-7 better, so the J call may be wrong. CDR3 length: 15 residues. Germline V gene sequence: CDR1 LGHNA, CDR2 YNFKEQ. The CDR3 bases are TGTGCCAGCAGCCAGGGGACTAGCGAGGTCTCCGAGCAGTACTTC. Its translation: CASSQGTSEVSEQYF.

This chain uses TRBV5-4 with TRBJ2-2; D not certain. The germline V and J ends were trimmed by 3 bases and 1 base, with 13 bases remaining between them. Germline assignment: CDR1 SGHNT and CDR2 YYREEE (reference sequence). The CDR3 length is 16 residues. CDR3 in DNA: TGTGCCAGCAGCTCGTCAGGCCTTCTGAACACCGGGGAGCTGTTTTTT. Protein product: CASSSSGLLNTGELFF.

This rearrangement joins TRBV29-1 to TRBJ1-1, with a weak D call TRBD1 (5 bases). Per the germline V gene, CDR1 is SQVTM and CDR2 is ANQGSEA. The V gene lost 7 bases and the J gene lost 2 bases, with 14 bases spanning the gap. The length of the CDR3 is 13 residues. CDR3 region: CSGSQVINTEAFF. The DNA of the CDR3 is TGCAGCGGTTCACAGGTTATAAACACTGAAGCTTTCTTT.

This clone has a handful of counts. The rearrangement uses TRBV4-1 and TRBJ1-1; D might be TRBD1 (5 bases). Germline loops: CDR1 MGHRA, CDR2 YSYEKL. This CDR3 comprises 16 residues. V shed 2 bases and J shed 0 bases, with 13 bases lying between them. The chain's CDR3 is CASSQLGQGMNTEAFF. CDR3 coding DNA: TGCGCCAGCAGCCAACTTGGGCAGGGAATGAACACTGAAGCTTTCTTT.

The chain recombines TRBV4-1 with TRBJ2-1, with D possibly being TRBD1 (6 bases). There are 17 residues in the CDR3. Germline lookup yields CDR1 MGHRA and CDR2 YSYEKL. The V end lost 3 bases, the J end lost 0 bases, and 15 bases lay between the germline ends. The CDR3 sequence: CASSQTGQMLSYNEQFF. The DNA of the CDR3 is TGCGCCAGCAGCCAGACTGGACAGATGCTCTCCTACAATGAGCAGTTCTTC.

In DNA, the CDR3 is TGTGCCAGCAGCTTAGAAGCTAGCGGGGGACAAGAGACCCAGTACTTC. It codes for CASSLEASGGQETQYF. This rearrangement joins TRBV13 to TRBJ2-5; 10 bases align to TRBD2. V lost 1 base, J lost 2 bases, and 4 bases stayed unmatched. The V gene's germline CDR1 is PRHDT and CDR2 FYEKMQ (reference sequence). The CDR3 is 16 amino acids.

The gene calls are TRBV7-8 and TRBJ1-4; no firm D call. Trimming stripped 5 bases from V and 8 bases from J, with 15 bases between. CDR1 and CDR2 (germline): SGHVS, FQNEAQ. The CDR3 runs to 14 residues. The CDR3 loop is CASSPTRAKEKLFF. In DNA form, the CDR3 reads TGTGCCAGCAGCCCCACGAGGGCAAAAGAAAAACTGTTTTTT.

The chain has TRBV12-5 and TRBJ1-5, with no clear D. Trimming removed 6 bases at V and 1 base at J, with 25 bases between. Germline V gene data show CDR1 as LGHNT and CDR2 as FRNRAP. The CDR3 has 19 residues. CDR3 DNA sequence: TGTGCTAGTGGCACATTTCAAACCCTCAAAACAGAGAGCAATCAGCCCCAGCATTTT. Encoded protein: CASGTFQTLKTESNQPQHF.

This clone was counted between two and nine times. The chain uses TRBV5-1 and TRBJ2-7, with a possible D match to TRBD1 (7 bases). CDR3 length: 13 amino acids. Trimming removed 4 bases at V and 6 bases at J, with 14 bases between. CDR1 and CDR2 (germline): SGHRS, YFSETQ. The DNA for the CDR3 is TGCGCCAGCAGCCTGGGACAGCGGGTCGAGCAGTACTTC. Translating it yields CASSLGQRVEQYF. The full variable domain, with the rest looked up from reference TRBV5-1 and TRBJ2-7, is KAGVTQTPRYLIKTRGQQVTLSCSPISGHRSVSWYQQTPGQGLQFLFEYFSETQRNKGNFPGRFSGRQFSNSRSEMNVSTLELGDSALYLCASSLGQRVEQYFGPGTRLTVT.

The V and J genes are TRBV5-4 and TRBJ2-3, with TRBD2 matching over 8 bases. V lost 1 base to trimming and J lost 0 bases; unmatched junction nucleotides: 4. This CDR3 comprises 16 residues. Germline values: CDR1 SGHNT, CDR2 YYREEE (reference sequence). The CDR3 spells CASSLSGGASTDTQYF. The DNA for the CDR3 is TGTGCCAGCAGCTTGTCCGGGGGGGCTAGCACAGATACGCAGTATTTT.

The chain carries TRBV12-5 and TRBJ2-5; 10 nucleotides agree with TRBD2. The CDR3 runs to 15 residues. CDR1 is LGHNT, CDR2 FRNRAP, per germline. V shed 4 bases, J shed 5 bases, and the junction held 7 bases outside the gene matches. CDR3 region: CASGSLAGGGETQYF. The CDR3 DNA is TGTGCTAGTGGTTCCTTAGCGGGGGGTGGGGAGACCCAGTACTTC.

The gene calls are TRBV6-5 and TRBJ1-2; D might be TRBD1 (5 bases). The CDR3 runs 14 residues. Deletions cut 6 bases from V and 8 bases from J, with 19 bases between. Germline loops: CDR1 MNHEY, CDR2 SVGAGI. The DNA for the CDR3 is TGTGCCAGCAGGATGGAGGGGAAATCGAGCGGCTACACCTTC. It yields the protein CASRMEGKSSGYTF.

The rearrangement links TRBV7-8 to TRBJ2-1; no definite D call. Germline V gene sequence: CDR1 SGHVS, CDR2 FQNEAQ. V lost 5 bases and J lost 0, with 14 bases in between. The CDR3 is 16 residues long. CDR3 bases: TGTGCCAGCAGCACCAAGCCTCCTAGCTCCTACAATGAGCAGTTCTTC. Amino acid sequence: CASSTKPPSSYNEQFF.

This chain joins TRBV9 and TRBJ2-7; 9 nucleotides align to TRBD1. The trim removed 4 bases at V and 3 bases at J, leaving 5 bases unmatched. The CDR3 is 14 amino acids. Looked up from germline, CDR1 is SGDLS and CDR2 is YYNGEE. The CDR3 DNA sequence: TGTGCCAGCAGCCTCGGGACAGGGAGCTACGAGCAGTACTTC. Protein: CASSLGTGSYEQYF.